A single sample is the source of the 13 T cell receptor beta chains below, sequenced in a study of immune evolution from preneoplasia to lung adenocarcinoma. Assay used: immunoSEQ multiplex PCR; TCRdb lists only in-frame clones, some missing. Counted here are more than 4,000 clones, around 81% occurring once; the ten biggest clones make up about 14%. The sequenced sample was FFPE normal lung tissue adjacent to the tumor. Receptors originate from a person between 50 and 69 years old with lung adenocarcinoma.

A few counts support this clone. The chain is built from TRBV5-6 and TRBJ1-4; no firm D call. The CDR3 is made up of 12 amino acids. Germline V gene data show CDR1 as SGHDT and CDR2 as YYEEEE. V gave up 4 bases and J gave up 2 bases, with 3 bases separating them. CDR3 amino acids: CASSLTNEKLFF. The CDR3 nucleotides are TGTGCCAGCAGCCTCACTAATGAAAAACTGTTTTTT.

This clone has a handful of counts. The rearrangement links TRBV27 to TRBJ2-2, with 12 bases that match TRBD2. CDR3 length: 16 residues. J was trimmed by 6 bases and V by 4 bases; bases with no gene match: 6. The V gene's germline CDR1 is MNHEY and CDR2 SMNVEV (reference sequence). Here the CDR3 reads CASSSLAGGPPGELFF. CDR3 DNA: TGTGCCAGCAGTTCCCTAGCGGGAGGGCCCCCCGGGGAGCTGTTTTTT.

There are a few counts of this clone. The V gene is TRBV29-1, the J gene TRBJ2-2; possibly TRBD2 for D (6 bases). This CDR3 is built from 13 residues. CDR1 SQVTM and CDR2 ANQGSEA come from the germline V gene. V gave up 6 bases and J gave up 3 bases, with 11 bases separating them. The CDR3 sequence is CSVMGLDTGELFF. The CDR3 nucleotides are TGCAGCGTCATGGGACTGGACACCGGGGAGCTGTTTTTT.

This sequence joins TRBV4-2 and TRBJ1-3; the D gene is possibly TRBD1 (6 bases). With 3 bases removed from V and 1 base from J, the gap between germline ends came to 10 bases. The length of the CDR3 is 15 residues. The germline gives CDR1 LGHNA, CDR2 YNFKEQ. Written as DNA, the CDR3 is TGTGCCAGCAGCCAGGAAGACAGGTCTGGAAACACCATATATTTT. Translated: CASSQEDRSGNTIYF.

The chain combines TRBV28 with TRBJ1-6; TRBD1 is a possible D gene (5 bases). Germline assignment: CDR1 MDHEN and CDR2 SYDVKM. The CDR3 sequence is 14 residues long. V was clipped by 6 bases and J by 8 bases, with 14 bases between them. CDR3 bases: TGTGCCAGCAGGCTTCCGGGAGGGGATTCACCCCTCCACTTT. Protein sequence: CASRLPGGDSPLHF.

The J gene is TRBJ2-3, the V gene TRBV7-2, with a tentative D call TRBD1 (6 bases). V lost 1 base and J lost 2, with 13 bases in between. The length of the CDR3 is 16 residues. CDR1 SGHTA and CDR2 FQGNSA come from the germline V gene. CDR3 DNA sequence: TGTGCCAGCAGCTTAGGATTCGGGACAACCACAGATACGCAGTATTTT. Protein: CASSLGFGTTTDTQYF.

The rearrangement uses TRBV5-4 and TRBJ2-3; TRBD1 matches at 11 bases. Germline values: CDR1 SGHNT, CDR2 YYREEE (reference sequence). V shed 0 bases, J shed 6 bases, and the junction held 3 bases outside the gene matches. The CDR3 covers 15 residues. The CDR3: CASSLAGTGGDTQYF. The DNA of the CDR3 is TGTGCCAGCAGCTTGGCGGGGACAGGGGGGGATACGCAGTATTTT.

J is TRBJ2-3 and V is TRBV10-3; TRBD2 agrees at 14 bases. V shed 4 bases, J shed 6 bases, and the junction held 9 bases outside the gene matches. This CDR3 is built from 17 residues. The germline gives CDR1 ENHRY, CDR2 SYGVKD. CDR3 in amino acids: CAISGPGTSGSSDTQYF. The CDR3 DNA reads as TGTGCCATCAGTGGCCCCGGGACTAGCGGGAGCAGCGATACGCAGTATTTT.

In nucleotides, the CDR3 is TGTGCCAGCAGCTCCATACTTGGACAGGGGTATGGTGAAGCTTTCTTT. Translated, it gives CASSSILGQGYGEAFF. The chain employs TRBV13 and TRBJ1-1, with TRBD1 identical over 9 bases. The length of the CDR3 is 16 residues. Germline CDR1 PRHDT, CDR2 FYEKMQ (reference sequence). The junction had 13 bases not matched to a gene; V was cut back by 4 bases and J by 7 bases.

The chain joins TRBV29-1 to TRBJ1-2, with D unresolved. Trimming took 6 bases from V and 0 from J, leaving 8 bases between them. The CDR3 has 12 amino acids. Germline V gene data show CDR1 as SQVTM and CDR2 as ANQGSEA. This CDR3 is CSVGRTNYGYTF. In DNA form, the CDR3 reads TGCAGCGTCGGACGGACTAACTATGGCTACACCTTC.

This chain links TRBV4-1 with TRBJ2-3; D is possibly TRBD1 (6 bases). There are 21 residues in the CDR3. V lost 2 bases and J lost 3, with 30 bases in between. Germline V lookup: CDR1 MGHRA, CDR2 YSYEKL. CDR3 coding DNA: TGCGCCAGCAGCCAACCAGGCCTCCAAGCCACGACAGTTGGGACAACAGATACGCAGTATTTT. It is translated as CASSQPGLQATTVGTTDTQYF.

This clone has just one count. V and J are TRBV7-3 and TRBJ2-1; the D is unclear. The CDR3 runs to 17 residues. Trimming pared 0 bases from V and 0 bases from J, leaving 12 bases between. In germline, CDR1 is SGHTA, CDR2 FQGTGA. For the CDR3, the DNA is TGTGCCAGCAGCTTAACAAGGGCCCTAAGCTCCTACAATGAGCAGTTCTTC. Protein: CASSLTRALSSYNEQFF.

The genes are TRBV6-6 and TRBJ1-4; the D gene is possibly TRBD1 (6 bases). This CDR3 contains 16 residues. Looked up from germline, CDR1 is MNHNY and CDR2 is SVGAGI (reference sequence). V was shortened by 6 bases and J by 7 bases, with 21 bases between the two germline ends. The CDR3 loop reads CASSPPGSGGGEKLFF. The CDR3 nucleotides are TGTGCCAGCAGCCCTCCCGGGAGCGGGGGCGGTGAAAAACTGTTTTTT.